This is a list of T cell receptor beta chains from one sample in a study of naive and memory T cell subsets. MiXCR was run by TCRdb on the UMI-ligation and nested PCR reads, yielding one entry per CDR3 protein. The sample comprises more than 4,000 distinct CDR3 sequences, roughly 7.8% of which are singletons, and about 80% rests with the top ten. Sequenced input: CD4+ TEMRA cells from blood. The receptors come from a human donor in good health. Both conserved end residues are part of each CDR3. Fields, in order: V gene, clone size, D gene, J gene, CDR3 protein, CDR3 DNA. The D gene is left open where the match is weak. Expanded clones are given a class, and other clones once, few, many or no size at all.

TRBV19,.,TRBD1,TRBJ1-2,CASRRQGTNYGYTF,TGTGCCAGTAGACGACAGGGAACTAACTATGGCTACACCTTC
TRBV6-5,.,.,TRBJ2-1,CASSYSSPAQRPTSEQFF,TGTGCCAGCAGTTACTCCTCCCCGGCCCAGCGCCCGACGAGTGAGCAGTTCTTC
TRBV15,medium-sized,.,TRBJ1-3,CATSRGTSGVPGNTIYF,TGTGCCACCAGCAGAGGAACCAGCGGGGTACCTGGAAACACCATATATTTT
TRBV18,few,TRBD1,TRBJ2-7,CASDSGTGGYEQYF,TGTGCCAGCGACTCCGGGACAGGGGGATACGAGCAGTACTTC
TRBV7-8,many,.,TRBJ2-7,CASSQGQSYEQYF,TGTGCCAGCTCCCAGGGGCAGTCCTACGAGCAGTACTTC
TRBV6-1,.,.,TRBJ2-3,CASSDRGGVDTQYF,TGTGCCAGCAGTGACAGGGGTGGAGTGGATACGCAGTATTTT
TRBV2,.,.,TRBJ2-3,CASSADTGPDTQYF,TGTGCCAGCAGCGCAGACACAGGGCCAGATACGCAGTATTTT
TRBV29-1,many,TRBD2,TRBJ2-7,CSVGAGGLYEQYF,TGCAGCGTTGGAGCGGGAGGGCTCTACGAGCAGTACTTC
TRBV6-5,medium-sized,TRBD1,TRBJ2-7,CASSYSGQGETYEQYF,TGTGCCAGCAGTTATTCCGGACAGGGTGAAACCTACGAGCAGTACTTC
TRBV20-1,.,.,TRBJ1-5,CSARTGLRNQPQHF,TGCAGTGCTAGAACAGGGTTGCGGAATCAGCCCCAGCATTTT
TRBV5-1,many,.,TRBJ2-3,CASSLASGTDTQYF,TGCGCCAGCAGCTTGGCTAGCGGCACAGATACGCAGTATTTT
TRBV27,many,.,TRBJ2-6,CASSLYGELADSGANVLTF,TGTGCCAGCAGTTTATACGGGGAATTAGCTGACTCTGGGGCCAACGTCCTGACTTTC
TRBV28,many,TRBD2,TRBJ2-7,CASSLSAGVRGEQYF,TGTGCCAGCAGTTTATCTGCGGGGGTAAGGGGCGAGCAGTACTTC
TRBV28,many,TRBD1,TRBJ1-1,CASSSPVGTGGQAFF,TGTGCCAGCAGTTCCCCGGTAGGGACAGGGGGCCAAGCTTTCTTT
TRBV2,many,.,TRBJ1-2,CASSRQDNYGYTF,TGTGCCAGCAGTAGACAGGACAACTATGGCTACACCTTC
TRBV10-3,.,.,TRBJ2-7,CAISPVAARTYEQYF,TGTGCCATCAGTCCCGTAGCGGCACGTACCTACGAGCAGTACTTC
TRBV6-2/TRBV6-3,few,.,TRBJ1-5,CASSYSRSQEKHNQPQHF,TGTGCCAGCAGTTACTCGAGATCGCAGGAAAAGCACAATCAGCCCCAGCATTTT
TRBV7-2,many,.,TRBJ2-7,CASSLNRRSLEQYF,TGTGCCAGCAGCTTAAACAGGAGGTCGCTCGAGCAGTACTTC